One sample yielded the 6 T cell receptor beta chains listed below, sequenced in a study of human T cells and chemical hapten exposure. TCRdb passed the RACE reads through MiXCR, listing each CDR3 protein once. The data show 300,000 to 450,000 distinct CDR3 sequences, with approximately 5.1% seen just once and just over 2.5% held by the top ten. Time point specified: pre-sensitization, week 0. Treatment in this sample: therapeutic diphenylcyclopropenone sensitization with weekly scalp DPC. Material: whole blood, obtained in connection with sensitization to the hapten diphenylcyclopropenone (DPC). These receptors all come from a woman in her forties or fifties with alopecia areata. Some clones in this sample may be carry-over from other donors' samples.

This clonotype was seen repeatedly, ten times or more. Here the CDR3 reads CASSPRDPTADTQYF. The CDR3 DNA reads TGTGCCAGCAGCCCCCGGGACCCCACGGCAGATACGCAGTATTTT. The chain joins TRBV7-8 to TRBJ2-3; either TRBD1 or TRBD2 may supply D (5 bases each). The CDR3 runs 15 residues. CDR1 is SGHVS, CDR2 FQNEAQ, per germline. Deletions cut 5 bases from V and 4 bases from J, with 16 bases between.

This clonotype was seen repeatedly, ten times or more. This rearrangement joins TRBV29-1 to TRBJ2-1; D might be TRBD2 (6 bases). Germline CDR1 reads SQVTM; CDR2 reads ANQGSEA. The CDR3 loop spans 14 amino acids. V dropped 2 bases and J dropped 7 bases, with 15 bases sitting between them. The DNA for the CDR3 is TGCAGCGTTGAATTGCGGGGCACCGGGAATGAGCAGTTCTTC. Translated, it gives CSVELRGTGNEQFF.

V usage is TRBV5-5 and J usage is TRBJ2-1; 8 nucleotides align to TRBD2. The CDR3 has 17 amino acids. Germline V gene sequence: CDR1 SGHKS, CDR2 YYEKEE (reference sequence). V shed 0 bases and J 3 bases; nucleotides not matched to a gene: 8. In nucleotides, the CDR3 is TGTGCCAGCAGCTTGGTGTGGAGCGGGGGCGGCTACAATGAGCAGTTCTTC. This codes for CASSLVWSGGGYNEQFF.

V and J are TRBV5-4 and TRBJ2-1, with 9 bases that match TRBD1. J was trimmed by 7 bases and V by 4 bases; bases with no gene match: 3. This CDR3 region has 13 residues. Germline V gene sequence: CDR1 SGHNT, CDR2 YYREEE (reference sequence). Here the CDR3 reads CASSGTGWNEQFF. DNA for the CDR3: TGTGCCAGCAGCGGGACAGGGTGGAATGAGCAGTTCTTC.

This clonotype has at least ten counts. The CDR3 region is CASSYGRGNSPLHF. In DNA form, the CDR3 reads TGTGCCAGCAGTTACGGCAGGGGGAATTCACCCCTCCACTTT. The gene calls are TRBV6-5 and TRBJ1-6, with 7 bases that match TRBD1. The V segment lost 2 bases and the J segment 7 bases; nucleotides outside the gene matches: 2. The germline V gene encodes CDR1 MNHEY and CDR2 SVGAGI. The CDR3 has 14 amino acids.

This clonotype was seen at least ten times. The rearrangement links TRBV10-2 to TRBJ1-4; possible D gene TRBD1, 5 bases. The CDR3 has 15 residues. CDR1 is WSHSY, CDR2 SAAADI, per germline. The germline V and J ends were trimmed by 2 bases and 7 bases, with 14 bases remaining between them. The CDR3 DNA follows: TGCGCCAGCAGTGAGCCTGACAGCTACGGTGAAAAACTGTTTTTT. This sequence encodes CASSEPDSYGEKLFF.